This T cell receptor beta chain came from a study of cytomegalovirus exposure and HLA in healthy donors. Overall study findings and caveats: Several top significant clusters appeared, in a later analysis, to be linked to common viral pathogens. Reportedly, TCR beta sequences accurately predicted HLA-A and HLA-B alleles in most subjects.

PCR employed 60 Vbeta and 13 Jbeta primers. Sequenced by immunoSEQ multiplex PCR; TCRdb stores in-frame clones only, minus some. This sample yields roughly 110,000 clones, of which roughly 76% are seen a single time; approximately 12% belongs to the top ten. A word on this clone: The antigen is unknown.

The CDR3 has 13 amino acids. The germline V gene has CDR1 SGHRS and CDR2 YFSETQ. V was shortened by 4 bases and J by 5 bases, with 12 bases between the two germline ends. The chain joins TRBV5-1 to TRBJ1-2; D is uncertain. This clonotype originated in a woman aged 40 to 50 in good health and CMV-seropositive. Source material: PBMCs. In DNA form, the CDR3 reads TGCGCCAGCAGCCCGAGATCGGTATATGGCTACACCTTC. Its translation is CASSPRSVYGYTF.